The clone carrying this TCR beta chain was seen at least ten times. The sample comes from a study of breast tumors, draining lymph nodes, adjacent tissues. From the multiplex PCR reads, TCRdb called clonotypes with MiXCR, one entry per CDR3 protein. The sample holds 20,000 to 25,000 distinct CDR3 sequences, around 41% seen once. J was trimmed by 7 bases and V by 10 bases; bases with no gene match: 3. The CDR3 runs 11 residues. In germline, CDR1 is SEHNR, CDR2 FQNEAQ (reference sequence). The sample taken for sequencing was breast tumor tissue. The sequence was obtained from a female donor with breast cancer. Some clones in this sample may be carry-over from other donors' samples. This chain links TRBV7-9 with TRBJ1-4, with 7 bases identical to TRBD1. CDR3 in DNA: TGTGCCATCCACAGGGGTGAAAAACTGTTTTTT. Translation: CAIHRGEKLFF.